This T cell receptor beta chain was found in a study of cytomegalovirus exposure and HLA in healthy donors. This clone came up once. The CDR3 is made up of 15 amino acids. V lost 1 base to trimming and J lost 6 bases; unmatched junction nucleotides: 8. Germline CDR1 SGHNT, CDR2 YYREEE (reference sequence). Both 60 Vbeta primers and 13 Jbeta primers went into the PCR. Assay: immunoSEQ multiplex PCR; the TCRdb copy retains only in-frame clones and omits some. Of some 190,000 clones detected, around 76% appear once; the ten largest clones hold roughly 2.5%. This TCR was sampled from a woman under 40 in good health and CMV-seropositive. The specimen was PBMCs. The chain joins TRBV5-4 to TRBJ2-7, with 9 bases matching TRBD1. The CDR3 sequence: CASSLNGTGNGEQYF. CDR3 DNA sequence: TGTGCCAGCAGCTTGAACGGGACAGGGAATGGCGAGCAGTACTTC.